This section outlines one T cell receptor beta chain sequence together with its context. Its binding antigen is unknown. No much larger clone exists at a distance of one base, and base qualities are not known. TCRbeta CDR3 regions were amplified from genomic DNA by means of the immunoSEQ Assay, a bias-controlled multiplex PCR. The original methods were these. The number of nucleated cells in each sample was estimated from the amplification of reference gene primers within the assay. To quantify the absolute abundance of each unique TCRbeta CDR3 rearrangement, sequence reads were collapsed and filtered. For each sample, productive Simpson clonality was calculated as the square root of Simpson's diversity index over productive rearrangements. TCRdb's version of the immuneACCESS table is confined to in-frame rearrangements and falls short of the full clone set. An unresolved V gene accounts for under half of the shortfall where checked; the remainder is of unknown origin. V and J calls and clone size are given by that table; D and trimming were obtained from the DNA. Here the sample has more than 15,000 clones; about 89% occur a single time. 6.5% to 9.5% of the sample comes from the top ten.

Each collaborating institution followed its own protocols to collect whole blood in K2EDTA tubes. For TCRbeta analysis, collaborators shipped samples as frozen whole blood, isolated PBMCs, or DNA extracted from either of those sample types. From a lookup of the germline V gene, CDR1 and CDR2 are SGHVS and FQNEAQ. Spanning cysteine to phenylalanine, the CDR3 consists of 13 amino acids. The CDR3 DNA has 39 bases and is translated from base 1. Trimmed from V: 8 bases; trimmed from J: 5 bases; junction bases lacking a gene match: 4. The sample belongs to a study of blood T cell repertoires in COVID-19 (dated by TCRdb to the early 2020s). The study in broad terms: Collaborator samples came from the United States, Italy and Spain and covered acute and convalescent phases of COVID-19. The material from the prospective study consisted of cDNA or gDNA derived from T cells, B-cell-depleted T cells, or PBMCs. Subjects who had been exposed to COVID-19, were actively infected with it, or had recovered from it provided the deeply sampled blood TCRbeta repertoires that made up the dataset. A freely available public database, intended as a resource for researchers studying the immune response to SARS-CoV-2, is where the repertoires were released. The samples were drawn from two sources: the first 160 participants of the ongoing ImmuneRACE study, and over 1,000 subjects contributed by 6 global collaborators. Sample metadata almost always included a de-identified subject ID, COVID-19 status, age in years and sex. Where HLA class I and class II types were available, the types were taken from metadata supplied by the sample provider, not from assay-based typing.

Study-wide conclusions, independent of this receptor: Clinical and demographic metadata were provided uncurated, with the amount varying by source and participant.

The sequenced material came from peripheral blood. Rearrangement joined TRBV7-8 to TRBJ2-1; 9 middle bases align to TRBD2. The sequence was obtained from a woman aged 60 to 75 with active COVID-19. In nucleotides, the sequence is TGTGCCAGCCAAGGACTAGCGAACAATGAGCAGTTCTTC. It codes for CASQGLANNEQFF.